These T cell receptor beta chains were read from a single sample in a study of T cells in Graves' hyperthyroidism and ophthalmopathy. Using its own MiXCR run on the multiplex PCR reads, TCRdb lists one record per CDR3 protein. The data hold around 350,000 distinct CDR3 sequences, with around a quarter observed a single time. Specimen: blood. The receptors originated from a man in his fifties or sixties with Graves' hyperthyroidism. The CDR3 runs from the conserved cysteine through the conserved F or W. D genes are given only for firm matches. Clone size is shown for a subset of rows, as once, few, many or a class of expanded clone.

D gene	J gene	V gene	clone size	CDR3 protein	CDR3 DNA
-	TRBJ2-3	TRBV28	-	CASNEDTQYF	TGTGCCAGCAATGAAGATACGCAGTATTTT
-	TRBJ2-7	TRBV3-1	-	CASSHDPQIYEQYF	TGTGCCAGCAGCCACGACCCCCAAATCTACGAGCAGTACTTC
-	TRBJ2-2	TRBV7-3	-	CASSPIGGTGELFF	TGTGCCAGCAGCCCGATTGGGGGCACCGGGGAGCTGTTTTTT
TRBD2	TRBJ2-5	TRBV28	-	CASSPITSGRAGETQYF	TGTGCCAGCAGTCCAATAACTAGCGGGAGGGCCGGAGAGACCCAGTACTTC
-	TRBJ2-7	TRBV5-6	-	CASSPGQGLASYEQYF	TGTGCCAGCAGCCCGGGGCAGGGTTTGGCCTCCTACGAGCAGTACTTC
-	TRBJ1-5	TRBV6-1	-	CASSSRQEQPQHF	TGTGCCAGCAGTTCGCGACAGGAGCAGCCCCAGCATTTT
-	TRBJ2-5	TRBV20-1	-	CSARVSTETQYF	TGCAGTGCTAGAGTTTCCACAGAGACCCAGTACTTC
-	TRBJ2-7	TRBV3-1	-	CASSQGLGPPYEQYF	TGTGCCAGCAGCCAAGGTTTGGGCCCCCCCTACGAGCAGTACTTC
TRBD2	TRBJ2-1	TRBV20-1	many	CSGTSGRPGIEQFF	TGCAGTGGTACGAGCGGGAGACCTGGGATTGAGCAGTTCTTC
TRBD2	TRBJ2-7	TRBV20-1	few	CSAIGGSEHYEQYF	TGCAGTGCTATCGGGGGGTCGGAACATTACGAGCAGTACTTC
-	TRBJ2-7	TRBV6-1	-	CASSVGNEQYF	TGTGCCAGCAGCGTCGGGAACGAGCAGTACTTC
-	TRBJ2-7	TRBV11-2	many	CASSLDLQGYEQYF	TGTGCCAGCAGCTTAGATTTACAGGGCTACGAGCAGTACTTC
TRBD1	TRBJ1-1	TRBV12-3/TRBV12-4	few	CANRGKSFEAFF	TGTGCCAACAGGGGGAAGAGTTTTGAAGCTTTCTTT
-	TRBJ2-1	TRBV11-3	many	CASSLNLPPSHEQFF	TGTGCCAGCAGCTTAAACTTGCCCCCGAGCCATGAGCAGTTCTTC
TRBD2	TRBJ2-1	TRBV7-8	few	CASSLGVSGNNEQFF	TGTGCCAGCAGCTTAGGTGTTAGCGGGAACAATGAGCAGTTCTTC
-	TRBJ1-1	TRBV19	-	CASSLKRGTEAFF	TGTGCCAGTAGTCTGAAAAGAGGGACTGAAGCTTTCTTT
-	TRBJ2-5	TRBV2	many	CASSEGAWETQYF	TGTGCCAGCAGTGAGGGGGCGTGGGAGACCCAGTACTTC
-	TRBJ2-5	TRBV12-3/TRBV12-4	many	CASSSARPQETQYF	TGTGCCAGCAGCAGTGCGCGGCCCCAAGAGACCCAGTACTTC
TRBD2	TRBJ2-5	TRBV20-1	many	CSANPGTSGQETQYF	TGCAGTGCTAACCCCGGGACTAGCGGCCAAGAGACCCAGTACTTC
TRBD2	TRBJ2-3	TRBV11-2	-	CASSLAASGSANTQYF	TGTGCCAGCAGCTTAGCCGCTAGCGGGAGTGCTAATACGCAGTATTTT
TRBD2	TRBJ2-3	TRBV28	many	CASTSGSPDTQYF	TGTGCCAGCACTAGCGGGAGTCCAGATACGCAGTATTTT
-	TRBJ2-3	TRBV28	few	CASVPRDGTDTQYF	TGTGCCAGCGTGCCCCGAGACGGCACAGATACGCAGTATTTT
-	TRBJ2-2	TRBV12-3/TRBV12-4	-	CASSPGFRGGELFF	TGTGCCAGCAGTCCGGGATTCCGTGGCGGGGAGCTGTTTTTT
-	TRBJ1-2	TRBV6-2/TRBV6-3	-	CASSYSKQGSSF	TGTGCCAGCAGTTACTCGAAACAGGGATCCTCCTTC
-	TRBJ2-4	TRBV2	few	CASSRYKNIQYF	TGTGCCAGCAGTAGATACAAAAACATTCAGTACTTC
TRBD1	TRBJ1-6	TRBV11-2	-	CASSVGQGNSPLHF	TGTGCCAGCAGCGTCGGACAGGGGAATTCACCCCTCCACTTT
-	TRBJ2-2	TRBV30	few	CAWSPDGGELFF	TGTGCCTGGAGCCCGGACGGCGGGGAGCTGTTTTTT
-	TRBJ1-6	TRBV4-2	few	CASSPAQGENSPLHF	TGTGCCAGCAGCCCGGCTCAGGGCGAGAATTCACCCCTCCACTTT
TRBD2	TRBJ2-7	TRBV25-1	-	CASHSTSGSSRSYEQYF	TGTGCCAGTCACTCCACTAGCGGGAGCTCCCGCTCCTACGAGCAGTACTTC
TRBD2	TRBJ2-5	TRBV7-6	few	CASSKHSGRISETQYF	TGTGCCAGCAGCAAACATAGCGGGAGGATTAGCGAGACCCAGTACTTC
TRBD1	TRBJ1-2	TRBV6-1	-	CASSSTTGAYGYTF	TGTGCCAGCAGTTCGACTACAGGGGCATATGGCTACACCTTC
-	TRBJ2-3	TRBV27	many	CATPVAGVRDTQYF	TGTGCCACCCCTGTGGCAGGGGTCAGAGATACGCAGTATTTT
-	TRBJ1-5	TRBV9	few	CASSPGGGFMPQHF	TGTGCCAGCAGCCCTGGGGGAGGATTTATGCCCCAGCATTTT
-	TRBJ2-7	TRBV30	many	CAWSVEGWEQYF	TGTGCCTGGAGTGTAGAGGGGTGGGAGCAGTACTTC
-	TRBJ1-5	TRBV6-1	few	CASSDGSNQPQHF	TGTGCCAGCAGTGATGGCAGCAATCAGCCCCAGCATTTT
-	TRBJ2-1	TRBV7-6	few	CASSLDLADEQFF	TGTGCCAGCAGCTTAGATTTGGCGGACGAGCAGTTCTTC
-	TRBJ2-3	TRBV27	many	CASSLLGGGAARTQYF	TGTGCCAGCAGTTTATTGGGCGGGGGCGCTGCGCGTACGCAGTATTTT
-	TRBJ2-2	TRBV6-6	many	CASSYSAAGELFF	TGTGCCAGCAGTTACTCGGCGGCTGGGGAGCTGTTTTTT
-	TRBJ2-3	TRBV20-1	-	CSAGGPSLRTDTQYF	TGCAGTGCCGGCGGGCCTTCCCTCCGCACAGATACGCAGTATTTT
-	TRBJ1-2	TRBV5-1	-	CASSFLTDYGYTF	TGTGCCAGCAGCTTTTTGACAGACTATGGCTACACCTTC
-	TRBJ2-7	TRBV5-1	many	CASSATGMQYF	TGCGCCAGCAGCGCCACAGGGATGCAGTACTTC
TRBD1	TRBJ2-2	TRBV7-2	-	CASSPHRGGTGELFF	TGTGCCAGCAGCCCACACAGGGGCGGCACCGGGGAGCTGTTTTTT
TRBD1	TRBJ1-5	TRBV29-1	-	CSVTGTVSNQPQHF	TGCAGCGTGACCGGGACAGTGAGCAATCAGCCCCAGCATTTT
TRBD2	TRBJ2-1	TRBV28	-	CATGLAGDNEQFF	TGTGCCACGGGACTAGCGGGAGACAATGAGCAGTTCTTC
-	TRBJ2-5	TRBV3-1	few	CASSQGWETQYF	TGTGCCAGCAGCCAAGGATGGGAGACCCAGTACTTC
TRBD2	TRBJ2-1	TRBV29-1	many	CSALIPGRANEQFF	TGCAGCGCCCTCATCCCCGGGAGGGCCAATGAGCAGTTCTTC